This TCR beta chain was captured by sequencing in a study of T-cell reconstitution after alpha-beta-depleted transplantation in children (dated by TCRdb to about 2016). For context, the study as a whole: Using TCR repertoire profiling, the study followed T-cell immune reconstitution in a quantitative way in children after TCRalphabeta/CD19-depleted allogeneic hematopoietic cell transplantation.

The paper as a whole reports these results and caveats: Over subsequent months, a decline in hyperexpanded clone frequencies was noted, and after one year, T-cell counts and TCRbeta diversity were mostly ascribed to newly produced T cells. In some patients, high TCRbeta diversity at day 60 was attributed to recipient T cells and intrathymic progenitors that had survived conditioning. Apparently early alphabetaT-cell count recovery about two months after transplant reportedly relied on only several hundred rapidly expanded clones derived from non-depleted graft cells.

This clonotype was picked up a small number of times. Its antigen is still unknown. Base qualities are not recorded, but no much larger clone differs from it by a single base. Including cysteine and phenylalanine, the CDR3 has 18 amino acids. This entry keeps only the CDR3 DNA: 54 bases, framed from base 1. V is cut back by 0 bases and J by 5 bases, with 13 bases in the junction unmatched. Reading the germline V gene gives CDR1 SGHRS and CDR2 YFSETQ. Per the publication, the treatment or condition label means: allogeneic hematopoietic cell transplantation with graft depleted of TCRalphabeta T cells and CD19 B cells. TCRalphabeta/CD19-depleted allogeneic hematopoietic cell grafts were given to the transplant recipients, all of whom were children. The library was generated by PCR. The sequencer listed for this sample is Illumina HiSeq 2500. To normalize quantification of the TCRbeta repertoire, the TCR libraries were built with molecular barcoding that relied on unique molecular identifiers. Clones were called with MiXCR by TCRdb after fastp trimmed the public reads at Q25, and only in-frame beta chains were retained. Identical CDR3 protein sequences are pooled into one entry, listed with their most common genes and DNA. The sample has roughly 790,000 distinct CDR3 sequences on record, roughly 15% of them singletons. The ten largest clonotypes hold approximately 5% of the sample.

This chain joins TRBV5-1 to TRBJ2-5; a stretch of 10 junction bases matches TRBD2. The source material was PBMCs, mostly from graft donor cells, sampled 360 days after TCRalphabeta/CD19-depleted stem cell transplant. The source of this sequence is a male patient between 10 and 17 years old who had a stem cell transplant for acute lymphoblastic leukemia, so the T cells may come from the graft donor. The DNA sequence is TGCGCCAGCAGCTTGGCCATTCTAGCGGGAGCTCCGCGGGAGACCCAGTACTTC. It encodes CASSLAILAGAPRETQYF.